Listed below are T cell receptor beta chains from one sample, sequenced in a study of shared clonotypes between healthy human individuals. Some clones are missing from TCRdb's copy, which holds only in-frame ones; the method was immunoSEQ multiplex PCR. The repertoire includes some 89,000 clones, about 68% of them detected once, and approximately 49% sits in the top ten. Sequencing was done on a sample of memory CD8+ T cells sorted from blood. Receptors originate from a man between 25 and 39 years old in good health. Both conserved end residues are part of each CDR3. The order of the fields is clone size, V gene, D gene, J gene, CDR3 DNA, CDR3 protein. D genes are given only for firm matches. Not all rows give a size; the values are once, few, many and, for expanded clones, a class.

-	TRBV4-2	TRBD1	TRBJ1-5	TGTGCCAGCAGCCCCGGACAGGTACATAGCAATCAGCCCCAGCATTTT	CASSPGQVHSNQPQHF
-	TRBV5-8	-	TRBJ1-2	TGTGCCAGCAGCTTGAGCTTGGGGGCGTTGAGTTTAGGCTACACCTTC	CASSLSLGALSLGYTF
few	TRBV11-2	TRBD2	TRBJ2-3	TGTGCCAGCAGCTTCATGACTAGCCCCACAGATACGCAGTATTTT	CASSFMTSPTDTQYF
few	TRBV15	TRBD2	TRBJ2-1	TGTGCCACCAGCAGAGAACTAGCGGGAGGGCCTGTTATGTTCTTC	CATSRELAGGPVMFF
-	TRBV5-1	-	TRBJ2-2	TGCGCCAGCAGCTTGGGCCGCCCTTTCACCGGGGAGCTGTTTTTT	CASSLGRPFTGELFF
-	TRBV20-1	-	TRBJ2-5	TGCAGTGCTAGACTGCCCGGGACCCAGTACTTC	CSARLPGTQYF
few	TRBV5-1	-	TRBJ2-7	TGCGCCAGCAGCTTGGTCGGCGGGGCTGGATACGAGCAGTACTTC	CASSLVGGAGYEQYF
-	TRBV6-5	-	TRBJ1-2	TGTGCCAGCAGTTACTGGGGGTACTATGGCTACACCTTC	CASSYWGYYGYTF
-	TRBV5-6	-	TRBJ2-7	TGTGCCAGCAGCCCGGGACTCCAATTCTACGAGCAGTACTTC	CASSPGLQFYEQYF
-	TRBV6-5	TRBD1	TRBJ1-2	TGTGCCAGCAGTCCAACGACAGGGCTTGGCTATGGCTACACCTTC	CASSPTTGLGYGYTF
medium-sized	TRBV15	TRBD2	TRBJ2-3	TGTGCCACCAGCGGTGGGAGGGCCACAGATACGCAGTATTTT	CATSGGRATDTQYF
-	TRBV28	-	TRBJ1-1	TGTGCCAGCAGTTTATCGGTGGAGGGGAACACTGAAGCTTTCTTT	CASSLSVEGNTEAFF
-	TRBV23-1	TRBD1	TRBJ1-5	TGCGCCAGCAGACTAGGGACAGCCCGGCTGCATTTT	CASRLGTARLHF
many	TRBV27	TRBD1	TRBJ2-4	TGTGCCAGCGCTGAGTGGGCAGGGGGCACGGACATTCAGTACTTC	CASAEWAGGTDIQYF
-	TRBV27	TRBD1	TRBJ1-2	TGTGCCAGCAGTTTGAGCGTAAACAGGGGAAACCTCTATGGCTACACCTTC	CASSLSVNRGNLYGYTF
-	TRBV28	TRBD1	TRBJ1-2	TGTGCCAGCACCCCTCCGGGACAGGGAATTATTAGTGGCTACACCTTC	CASTPPGQGIISGYTF
few	TRBV29-1	TRBD1	TRBJ2-5	TGCAGCGTTGAAGGGACAGGGGGCCACGAGACCCAGTACTTC	CSVEGTGGHETQYF
few	TRBV16	-	TRBJ1-5	TGTGCCAGCAGCCTACTTGGAGGCAATCAGCCCCAGCATTTT	CASSLLGGNQPQHF
-	TRBV30	-	TRBJ1-1	TGTGCCTGGAGTCAGGGGACTGGCTCTGAAGCTTTCTTT	CAWSQGTGSEAFF
few	TRBV10-1	TRBD2	TRBJ2-5	TGCGCCAGCAGTGAGTCTGGAGCGGGAGATGGAGAGACCCAGTACTTC	CASSESGAGDGETQYF
once	TRBV10-1	-	TRBJ2-7	TGCGCCAGCAGTGCTTCTCGGGACTTTGATCCCTACGAGCAGTACTTC	CASSASRDFDPYEQYF
-	TRBV4-1	-	TRBJ2-3	TGCGCCAGCAGCCAATGGGCAGGGAGCACAGATACGCAGTATTTT	CASSQWAGSTDTQYF
-	TRBV10-2	-	TRBJ2-2	TGCGCCAGCAGTGAGTCCGCGCACACCGGGGAGCTGTTTTTT	CASSESAHTGELFF
-	TRBV25-1	-	TRBJ2-1	TGTGCCAGCAGTGGAGACCGCTACAATGAGCAGTTCTTC	CASSGDRYNEQFF
-	TRBV6-9	-	TRBJ2-3	TGTGCCAGCAGTTACTCGATGTCAGATACGCAGTATTTT	CASSYSMSDTQYF
many	TRBV7-9	-	TRBJ2-1	TGTGCCAGCAGCCCGACAGAGATCTCCTACAATGAGCAGTTCTTC	CASSPTEISYNEQFF
few	TRBV27	TRBD1	TRBJ2-5	TGTGCCAGCAGCTATTCGACAGGGGTACAAGAGACCCAGTACTTC	CASSYSTGVQETQYF
-	TRBV29-1	-	TRBJ1-1	TGCAGCGTTTCTGAGGGGACGAACACTGAAGCTTTCTTT	CSVSEGTNTEAFF
-	TRBV19	TRBD2	TRBJ2-1	TGTGCCACATGGACCGAGCGGGAGAGCTACAATGAGCAGTTCTTC	CATWTERESYNEQFF
few	TRBV4-3	TRBD1	TRBJ2-6	TGCGCCAGCAGCCAATACTCTGGGACAGGTTTTTCCTCTGGGGCCAACGTCCTGACTTTC	CASSQYSGTGFSSGANVLTF
few	TRBV28	-	TRBJ1-1	TGTGCCAGCAGTATTGTCCCGAACACTGAAGCTTTCTTT	CASSIVPNTEAFF
-	TRBV6-4	-	TRBJ2-3	TGTGCCAGCAGTGACTCCCGGGAGTCTAGCACAGATACGCAGTATTTT	CASSDSRESSTDTQYF
-	TRBV5-8	-	TRBJ1-5	TGTGCCAGCAGCTTGGATGGCACTGCCGGACAGCCCCAGCATTTT	CASSLDGTAGQPQHF
-	TRBV19	-	TRBJ1-2	TGTGCCAGTAGTATCGGGGTCTCCCCGGGGTATGGCTACACCTTC	CASSIGVSPGYGYTF
-	TRBV14	TRBD2	TRBJ2-7	TGTGCCAGCAGCCCGATAGCGGGTCGGTACGAGCAGTACTTC	CASSPIAGRYEQYF
-	TRBV11-2	-	TRBJ2-7	TGTGCCAGCAGCTTAGGCAGTTCTCCCTACGAGCAGTACTTC	CASSLGSSPYEQYF
-	TRBV5-1	-	TRBJ2-2	TGCGCCAGCACCGAGTCGGCGGGAAGGACCGGGGAGCTGTTTTTT	CASTESAGRTGELFF
-	TRBV4-2	TRBD1	TRBJ1-3	TGTGCCAGCAGCCAAGTGACAGGGGGCTCTGGAAACACCATATATTTT	CASSQVTGGSGNTIYF
-	TRBV4-1	TRBD1	TRBJ1-4	TGCGCCAGCAGCCAGGGACAGGGACCTAATGAAAAACTGTTTTTT	CASSQGQGPNEKLFF
once	TRBV27	TRBD1	TRBJ2-7	TGTGCCAGCTCCCGGACAGGGCCTCGGACCTACGAGCAGTACTTC	CASSRTGPRTYEQYF
-	TRBV15	-	TRBJ2-7	TGTGCCACCAGCAGAGAAAAGGACACCTCATCCTACGAGCAGTACTTC	CATSREKDTSSYEQYF
-	TRBV28	TRBD2	TRBJ2-1	TGTGCCAGCAGCCCTACTAGCGAACCCTACAATGAGCAGTTCTTC	CASSPTSEPYNEQFF
-	TRBV29-1	TRBD2	TRBJ2-7	TGCAGCGTTATCAGCGGGAGGGCTTGGTACGAGCAGTACTTC	CSVISGRAWYEQYF
-	TRBV11-2	-	TRBJ2-5	TGTGCCAGCAGCTTAGAGGCAGGCATAGGCCGAGAGACCCAGTACTTC	CASSLEAGIGRETQYF
-	TRBV29-1	TRBD2	TRBJ2-5	TGCAGCGTTGAACGGGGGGTAAAGGAGACCCAGTACTTC	CSVERGVKETQYF
-	TRBV27	-	TRBJ1-1	TGTGCCAGCAGTTTATATCCAGGAAGGAACACTGAAGCTTTCTTT	CASSLYPGRNTEAFF
-	TRBV10-3	TRBD2	TRBJ2-7	TGTGCCATCAGTGAAACTAGCGGACGCTCCTACGAGCAGTACTTC	CAISETSGRSYEQYF
few	TRBV28	-	TRBJ2-1	TGTGCCAGCAGTCCCGATAGCGGAAGCTCCTACAATGAGCAGTTCTTC	CASSPDSGSSYNEQFF
-	TRBV7-6	-	TRBJ2-1	TGTGCCAGCAGCTTTTCTATTTCCTACAATGAGCAGTTCTTC	CASSFSISYNEQFF
-	TRBV27	TRBD1	TRBJ2-3	TGTGCCAGCAGTGGACAGGCGCCACCCACAGATACGCAGTATTTT	CASSGQAPPTDTQYF
-	TRBV11-2	TRBD2	TRBJ2-1	TGTGCCAGCAGCCTAGAGGGACTAGCGGGTTACAATGAGCAGTTCTTC	CASSLEGLAGYNEQFF
-	TRBV5-4	TRBD1	TRBJ1-1	TGTGCCAGCAGCTTACTGACAGGGGGCGCATTGGCCACTGAAGCTTTCTTT	CASSLLTGGALATEAFF
once	TRBV18	-	TRBJ2-3	TGTGCCAGCTCACCCTTTGATGGCGGGGATACGCAGTATTTT	CASSPFDGGDTQYF
-	TRBV19	-	TRBJ1-3	TGTGCCAGTAGGAGGGAAACAGGATCGAGTGGAGGAAACACCATATATTTT	CASRRETGSSGGNTIYF